The 14 T cell receptor beta chains presented below share a single source sample, sequenced in a study of graft-versus-host responses after intestinal transplantation. These receptors' targets are unknown. Assay used: immunoSEQ multiplex PCR; TCRdb lists only in-frame clones, some missing. The sample consists of some 85,000 clones, 87% of them appearing once. The specimen was unstimulated CD8+ T cells sorted from spleen or lymph node cells, collected before transplant. Receptors originate from a human donor who was the organ donor for an intestinal transplant.

The chain has TRBV19 and TRBJ2-7, with D maybe TRBD2 (7 bases). CDR1 is LNHDA and CDR2 is SQIVND in the germline V gene (reference sequence). The CDR3 totals 16 residues. Trimming stripped 4 bases from V and 2 bases from J, with 18 bases between. Here the CDR3 DNA reads TGTGCCAGTAGTAAAGGGGGGGGACTCACTCCCTACGAGCAGTACTTC. It codes for CASSKGGGLTPYEQYF. The complete variable domain, with remaining parts taken from reference TRBV19 and TRBJ2-7, reads DGGITQSPKYLFRKEGQNVTLSCEQNLNHDAMYWYRQDPGQGLRLIYYSQIVNDFQKGDIAEGYSVSREKKESFPLTVTSAQKNPTAFYLCASSKGGGLTPYEQYFGPGTRLTVT.

The chain joins TRBV4-1 to TRBJ1-1; no clear D. The CDR3 has 17 amino acids. The V end was cut by 6 bases, the J end by 6 bases, with 26 bases between. The germline gives CDR1 MGHRA, CDR2 YSYEKL. CDR3 sequence: CASREPPGSVGVSEAFF. The CDR3 bases are TGCGCCAGCAGAGAACCTCCCGGGTCAGTTGGGGTCTCTGAAGCTTTCTTT.

V is TRBV6-1 and J is TRBJ2-3; 7 nucleotides agree with TRBD2. The CDR3 is 18 amino acids. CDR1 is MNHNS, CDR2 SASEGT, per germline. The V gene end was trimmed by 0 bases and the J gene end by 4 bases; junction bases not matched to a gene: 13. The CDR3 DNA reads as TGTGCCAGCAGTGAAGCGAACGGGGCGGGGGTCCTGCCAGATACGCAGTATTTT. This sequence encodes CASSEANGAGVLPDTQYF.

The gene calls are TRBV6-5 and TRBJ2-7; 9 bases line up with TRBD1. This CDR3 region has 14 residues. Per germline, CDR1 MNHEY and CDR2 SVGAGI. The J segment lost 2 bases and the V segment lost 6 bases, leaving 5 bases of the junction unmatched. CDR3 region: CASSLGQGTYEQYF. The CDR3 nucleotides are TGTGCCAGCAGCCTCGGACAGGGGACCTACGAGCAGTACTTC.

This sequence joins TRBV27 and TRBJ1-1, with D possibly being TRBD1 (6 bases). The CDR3 loop spans 15 amino acids. The V end was cut by 2 bases, the J end by 3 bases, with 13 bases between. Germline V gene data show CDR1 as MNHEY and CDR2 as SMNVEV (reference sequence). This chain's CDR3 is CASSLGGTTYTEAFF. DNA of the CDR3: TGTGCCAGCAGTTTAGGGGGGACAACTTACACTGAAGCTTTCTTT.

This clone appeared a few times. The V and J genes are TRBV6-5 and TRBJ2-4, with 8 bases aligning to TRBD1. The CDR3 totals 15 residues. Germline V gives CDR1 MNHEY, CDR2 SVGAGI. The V and J ends lost 0 bases and 7 bases, in that order; junction bases with no gene match: 5. This chain's CDR3 is CASSYSRTGWNIQYF. In DNA form, the CDR3 reads TGTGCCAGCAGTTACTCTAGGACAGGGTGGAACATTCAGTACTTC.

This clone was seen just once. The V and J genes are TRBV6-4 and TRBJ1-2, with TRBD1 identical over 8 bases. Germline CDR1 is MRHNA and CDR2 is SNTAGT. The CDR3 has 15 residues. With 5 bases clipped from V and 4 bases from J, the junction kept 9 bases outside the gene matches. The CDR3 nucleotides read TGTGCCAGCAGTCCCGGGACAGGAGGGGCCTATGGCTACACCTTC. Protein product: CASSPGTGGAYGYTF.

This rearrangement joins TRBV9 to TRBJ1-2, with 9 bases that match TRBD1. The CDR3 length is 17 residues. V lost 4 bases, J lost 4 bases, and 14 bases stayed unmatched. Germline V gene sequence: CDR1 SGDLS, CDR2 YYNGEE. Here the CDR3 DNA reads TGTGCCAGCAGCCATCAATTGACAGGGGGGATGTCCTATGGCTACACCTTC. It codes for CASSHQLTGGMSYGYTF.

The V gene is TRBV27, the J gene TRBJ2-2; 7 nucleotides align to TRBD1. Trimming at V came to 7 bases and at J to 7 bases, leaving 15 bases not matched to a gene. This CDR3 is 16 amino acids long. Germline assignment: CDR1 MNHEY and CDR2 SMNVEV (reference sequence). CDR3 nucleotides: TGTGCCAGCACCCGGCTTTCCGGGACAGCTCTCGGGGAGCTGTTTTTT. Amino acid sequence: CASTRLSGTALGELFF.

The chain employs TRBV28 and TRBJ1-6, with D tentatively TRBD1 (6 bases). V shed 4 bases and J shed 2 bases, with 6 bases lying between them. The CDR3 consists of 14 residues. Germline CDR1 MDHEN, CDR2 SYDVKM. CDR3 in DNA: TGTGCCAGCAGTTGGACAGCCTATAATTCACCCCTCCACTTT. The encoded protein is CASSWTAYNSPLHF.

The chain has TRBV7-9 and TRBJ2-1, with 12 bases that match TRBD2. Germline V lookup: CDR1 SEHNR, CDR2 FQNEAQ (reference sequence). Trimming cost V 2 bases and J 4 bases; bases outside gene matches: 6. The CDR3 runs 17 residues. CDR3 nucleotides: TGTGCCAGCAGCTTAAGCCTAGCGGGGGGGGTATACAATGAGCAGTTCTTC. Protein: CASSLSLAGGVYNEQFF.

The chain has TRBV7-3 and TRBJ1-2; D remains ambiguous. The CDR3 extends over 13 amino acids. V lost 4 bases to trimming and J lost 7 bases, with 13 bases between them. The germline CDR1 and CDR2 sequences are SGHTA and FQGTGA. The CDR3 protein is CASSSVGGGGYTF. DNA for the CDR3: TGTGCCAGCAGCTCCGTTGGAGGTGGTGGCTACACCTTC.

The genes are TRBV27 and TRBJ1-4; 9 bases fit TRBD1. The trim removed 8 bases at V and 6 bases at J, leaving 13 bases unmatched. The CDR3 loop spans 16 amino acids. Germline CDR1 is MNHEY and CDR2 is SMNVEV (reference sequence). CDR3 in DNA: TGTGCCAGCGGTTCCGACTTCCGGGACAGGGATGAAAAACTGTTTTTT. Translated: CASGSDFRDRDEKLFF. Together with reference TRBV27 and TRBJ1-4, the CDR3 gives the full variable domain: EAQVTQNPRYLITVTGKKLTVTCSQNMNHEYMSWYRQDPGLGLRQIYYSMNVEVTDKGDVPEGYKVSRKEKRNFPLILESPSPNQTSLYFCASGSDFRDRDEKLFFGSGTQLSVL.

Only a few counts were recorded for this clone. The chain couples TRBV4-1 to TRBJ2-1; a possible D gene is TRBD1 (6 bases). The germline CDR1 and CDR2 sequences are MGHRA and YSYEKL. Deletions cut 0 bases from V and 6 bases from J, with 15 bases between. CDR3 size: 16 residues. This chain's CDR3 is CASSQEEGGHVNEQFF. The CDR3 DNA reads as TGCGCCAGCAGCCAAGAGGAAGGGGGACATGTCAATGAGCAGTTCTTC.